The present T cell receptor (beta chain) was sequenced within a study of blood T cell repertoires in COVID-19. Study background: Nucleic acid was either cDNA or gDNA, and it came from T cells, B-cell-depleted T cells, or PBMCs.

TCRdb keeps only in-frame clones here, not all; method: immunoSEQ multiplex PCR. The repertoire consists of 150,000 to 200,000 clones, with about 82% occurring once and the leading ten covering about 4.9%. The CDR3 has 13 residues. Germline V lookup: CDR1 GTSNPN, CDR2 SVGIG (reference sequence). V was trimmed by 1 base and J by 4 bases, leaving 9 bases between them. V is TRBV30 and J is TRBJ2-3, with D maybe TRBD1 (6 bases). Specimen: peripheral blood. The clonotype was recovered from a woman in her thirties with acute or convalescent COVID-19. CDR3 in amino acids: CAWSARQADTQYF. DNA of the CDR3: TGTGCCTGGAGTGCTCGACAGGCAGATACGCAGTATTTT.